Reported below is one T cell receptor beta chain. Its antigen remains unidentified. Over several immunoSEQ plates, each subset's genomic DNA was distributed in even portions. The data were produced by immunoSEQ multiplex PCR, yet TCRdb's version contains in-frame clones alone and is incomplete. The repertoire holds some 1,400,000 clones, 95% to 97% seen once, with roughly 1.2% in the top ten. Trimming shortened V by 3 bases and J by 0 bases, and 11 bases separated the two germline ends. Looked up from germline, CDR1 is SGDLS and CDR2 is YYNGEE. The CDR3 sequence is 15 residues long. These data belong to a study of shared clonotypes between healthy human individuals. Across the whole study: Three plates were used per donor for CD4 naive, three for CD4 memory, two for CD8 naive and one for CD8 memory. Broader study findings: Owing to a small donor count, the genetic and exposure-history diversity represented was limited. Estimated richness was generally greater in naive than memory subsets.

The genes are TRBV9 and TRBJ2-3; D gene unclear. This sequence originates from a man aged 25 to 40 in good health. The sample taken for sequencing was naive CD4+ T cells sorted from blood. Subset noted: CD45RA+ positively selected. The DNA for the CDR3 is TGTGCCAGCAGCGCGACCGTCTTAAGCACAGATACGCAGTATTTT. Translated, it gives CASSATVLSTDTQYF.